This T cell receptor beta chain appears in the sequencing data of a study of blood T cell repertoires in COVID-19. Study-wide context: Acute and convalescent COVID-19 specimens originated in the United States, Italy and Spain. T cells, B-cell-depleted T cells, or PBMCs provided the cDNA or gDNA that served as material.

Germline V CDR1 and CDR2: LGHDT, YNNKEL (reference sequence). Trimming stripped 8 bases from V and 4 bases from J, with 8 bases between. The CDR3 length is 11 residues. Notes on this clone: Other DNA variants within this sample encode the same CDR3.

Per the authors' pipeline: Amplification of reference gene primers provided the estimated nucleated cell counts. Measured with immunoSEQ multiplex PCR; TCRdb has only the in-frame clones, and not every one. That table supplies the V and J calls and clone size; D and trimming were determined from the DNA. Counted here are tens of thousands of clones, approximately 90% occurring once; the ten biggest clones make up roughly 5.4%. Material: peripheral blood. V gene TRBV3-1 (or the pseudogene TRBV3-2) combines with J gene TRBJ1-1, with D possibly TRBD1 on 5 matching bases. This sequence was found in a man in his sixties with active COVID-19. The CDR3 spells CASRGGTEAFF. The CDR3, as DNA: TGTGCCAGCCGGGGGGGCACTGAAGCTTTCTTT.